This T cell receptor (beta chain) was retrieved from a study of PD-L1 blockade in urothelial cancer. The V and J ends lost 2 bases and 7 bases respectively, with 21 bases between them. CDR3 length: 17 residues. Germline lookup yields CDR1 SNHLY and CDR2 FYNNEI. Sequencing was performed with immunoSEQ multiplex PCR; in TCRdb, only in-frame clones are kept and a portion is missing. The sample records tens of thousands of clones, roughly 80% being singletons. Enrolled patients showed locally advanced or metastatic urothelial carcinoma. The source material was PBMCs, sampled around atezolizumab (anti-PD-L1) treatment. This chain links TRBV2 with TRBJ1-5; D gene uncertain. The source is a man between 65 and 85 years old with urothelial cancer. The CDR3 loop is CASSERRYAGLGQPQHF. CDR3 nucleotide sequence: TGTGCCAGCAGTGAACGGAGGTACGCCGGTTTGGGCCAGCCCCAGCATTTT.